The subject of this entry is one T cell receptor (beta chain). The data were taken from a study of blood T cell repertoires in COVID-19. The overall study: The United States, Italy and Spain provided the acute and convalescent COVID-19 samples. PBMCs, B-cell-depleted T cells, or T cells provided the cDNA or gDNA that made up the material.

Per the authors' pipeline: Amplification of reference gene primers was used by the study to estimate nucleated cell counts. Generated by immunoSEQ multiplex PCR, the TCRdb table keeps only in-frame clones and is missing some. V and J calls plus clone size are reproduced from that table; the DNA served to infer D and trimming. The repertoire holds approximately 400,000 clones, with roughly four fifths as singletons. This clonotype was obtained from a human donor with acute or convalescent COVID-19. The donor label of this sample is uncertain. Material: peripheral blood.

DNA for the CDR3: TGCGCCAGCAGCCAGGGGAAAAACACTGAAGCTTTCTTT. Protein product: CASSQGKNTEAFF. The J gene is TRBJ1-1, the V gene TRBV5-1, with a weak D call TRBD1 (6 bases). This CDR3 contains 13 residues. Germline values: CDR1 SGHRS, CDR2 YFSETQ. The germline V and J ends were trimmed by 4 bases and 2 bases, with 9 bases remaining between them.